This T cell receptor beta chain was observed in a study of neurological immune-mediated disorders. This clonotype was seen ten or more times. Antigen unknown. Synthesis of cDNA was performed by 5'RACE using 10-nucleotide random UMIs. TCRdb fed the 5' RACE reads into MiXCR, producing one record per CDR3 protein. The sample contains some 95,000 distinct CDR3 sequences, roughly 3.5% of which appear only once. V lost 5 bases, J lost 6 bases, and 23 bases lay in between. This CDR3 has 16 residues. Germline V gives CDR1 SEHNR, CDR2 FQNEAQ (reference sequence). Study results and caveats: HTLV-1-associated myelopathy had the most TCR clonal expansion, whereas multiple sclerosis had the least (lower than in healthy controls). Across subjects, expanded clones had no CDR3 amino acid sequences in common, pointing to private repertoires in all groups.

This sequence joins TRBV7-9 and TRBJ2-7; D is possibly TRBD1 or TRBD2 (6 bases each). This TCR was sampled from a woman aged 18-30 years with multiple sclerosis. Sequenced material: PBMCs. The CDR3 DNA sequence: TGTGCCAGCAGCCCCCGGTCCGGCCTCACGGGGGCCGAGCAGTACTTC. It yields the protein CASSPRSGLTGAEQYF.